Presented here are 5 T cell receptor beta chains from one specimen sequenced in a study of CD8 T cells in Susac syndrome. With random hexamers, reverse transcription was performed on roughly 0.5 to 1 ug of RNA. TCRdb itself ran the immunoSEQ multiplex PCR reads through MiXCR, one entry per CDR3 protein. There are about 290,000 distinct CDR3 sequences in the sample; around 85% occur only once, and roughly 0.21% lies in the top ten. Sequencing was performed on CD8+ T cells from PBMCs. These receptors all stem from a human donor with multiple sclerosis.

The chain is built from TRBV7-6 and TRBJ2-2; 7 bases map to TRBD1. V lost 4 bases to trimming and J lost 9 bases; unmatched junction nucleotides: 14. CDR1 and CDR2 (germline): SGHVS, FNYEAQ. The CDR3 contains 16 residues. CDR3 amino acids: CASSSHPDRDERELFF. The CDR3 DNA sequence: TGTGCCAGCAGCTCCCACCCAGACAGGGATGAGCGGGAGCTGTTTTTT. Variable domain in full (rest from reference TRBV7-6 and TRBJ2-2): GAGVSQSPRYKVTKRGQDVALRCDPISGHVSLYWYRQALGQGPEFLTYFNYEAQQDKSGLPNDRFSAERPEGSISTLTIQRTEQRDSAMYRCASSSHPDRDERELFFGEGSRLTVL.

The V and J genes are TRBV7-6 and TRBJ2-3; 7 nucleotides align to TRBD2. CDR3 length equals 17 residues. CDR1 SGHVS and CDR2 FNYEAQ come from the germline V gene. V lost 5 bases to trimming and J lost 0 bases; unmatched junction nucleotides: 11. CDR3 coding DNA: TGTGCCAGCAGCCTCGGGAGGTATACCACTAGCACAGATACGCAGTATTTT. Its protein is CASSLGRYTTSTDTQYF.

The chain recombines TRBV9 with TRBJ2-7, with 7 bases matching TRBD1. J was trimmed by 4 bases and V by 0 bases; bases with no gene match: 7. This CDR3 comprises 15 residues. The V gene's germline CDR1 is SGDLS and CDR2 YYNGEE. The chain's CDR3 is CASSVGQGAGYEQYF. The CDR3 nucleotides read TGTGCCAGCAGCGTAGGACAGGGAGCAGGGTACGAGCAGTACTTC. The whole variable domain, filled in from reference TRBV9 and TRBJ2-7, reads DSGVTQTPKHLITATGQRVTLRCSPRSGDLSVYWYQQSLDQGLQFLIQYYNGEERAKGNILERFSAQQFPDLHSELNLSSLELGDSALYFCASSVGQGAGYEQYFGPGTRLTVT.

This chain's CDR3 is CASETVRGEQFF. The CDR3 bases are TGTGCCAGCGAGACGGTGAGGGGTGAGCAGTTCTTC. The chain recombines TRBV27 with TRBJ2-1, with D possibly being TRBD1 or TRBD2 (5 bases each). Trimming left V 8 bases short and J 9 bases short, with 14 bases between. This CDR3 region has 12 residues. The germline V gene has CDR1 MNHEY and CDR2 SMNVEV (reference sequence).

This clonotype has just one count. The gene calls are TRBV3-1 and TRBJ1-1; D remains ambiguous. The germline V and J ends were trimmed by 2 bases and 0 bases, with 10 bases remaining between them. Germline loops: CDR1 LGHDT, CDR2 YNNKEL (reference sequence). The CDR3 has 15 amino acids. The CDR3 spells CASSQYSSMNTEAFF. Here the CDR3 DNA reads TGTGCCAGCAGCCAATACAGCTCCATGAACACTGAAGCTTTCTTT.